This T cell receptor (beta chain) is drawn from a study of tumor-infiltrating lymphocytes in oesophageal squamous cell carcinoma. The CDR3 contains 15 residues. The germline V gene encodes CDR1 MNHNS and CDR2 SASEGT. V lost 5 bases to trimming and J lost 4 bases, with 18 bases between them. TCRdb re-called the PCR reads through MiXCR, storing one row per CDR3 protein. Among about 15,000 distinct CDR3 sequences listed, around half were seen once. In its sample, this clonotype was seen once. The genes are TRBV6-1 and TRBJ2-7; D may be TRBD1 or TRBD2 (6 bases each). This TCR came from a female donor with esophageal squamous cell carcinoma. Sample: esophageal tumor tissue. The CDR3 nucleotides read TGTGCCAGCAGTTACCTCTCGAGGGGGGCATACGAGCAGTACTTC. It is translated as CASSYLSRGAYEQYF.